The rows below give T cell receptor beta chains drawn from one sample of a study of T cell responses to AZD1222 COVID-19 vaccine. TCRdb's copy holds only in-frame clones and misses some; the assay was immunoSEQ multiplex PCR. The sample yields about 130,000 clones, about 86% seen once. The material was peripheral blood, obtained on day 0 of AZD1222 vaccination. The origin of the receptors is an adult in good health. The CDR3 runs from the conserved cysteine through the conserved F or W. The order of the fields is V gene, clone size, D gene, J gene, CDR3 DNA, CDR3 protein. A D gene is named only where the DNA matches it firmly. Expanded clones are given a class, and other clones once, few, many or no size at all.

V gene: TRBV9; clone size: -; D gene: TRBD1; J gene: TRBJ1-2; CDR3 DNA: TGTGCCAGCCGGGGACAGGTGAGCTATGGCTACACCTTC; CDR3 protein: CASRGQVSYGYTF
V gene: TRBV6-5; clone size: -; D gene: -; J gene: TRBJ1-1; CDR3 DNA: TGTGCCAGCAGTTTCGAAAAGAACACTGAAGCTTTCTTT; CDR3 protein: CASSFEKNTEAFF
V gene: TRBV5-1; clone size: once; D gene: -; J gene: TRBJ2-5; CDR3 DNA: TGCGCCAGCAGCTTGAGTCTATTCGGGGAGACCCAGTACTTC; CDR3 protein: CASSLSLFGETQYF
V gene: TRBV4-1; clone size: -; D gene: TRBD2; J gene: TRBJ2-7; CDR3 DNA: TGCGCCAGCAGCCCGTTCTTGCGGGAGGGCGCCGAGCAGTACTTC; CDR3 protein: CASSPFLREGAEQYF
V gene: TRBV10-3; clone size: -; D gene: -; J gene: TRBJ2-1; CDR3 DNA: TGTGCCATCAGTGAGTCTCCGAAGTTGGATGAGCAGTTCTTC; CDR3 protein: CAISESPKLDEQFF
V gene: TRBV7-6; clone size: -; D gene: -; J gene: TRBJ2-1; CDR3 DNA: TGTGCCAGCAGCGCGGCCCCCTATAATGAGCAGTTCTTC; CDR3 protein: CASSAAPYNEQFF
V gene: TRBV4-1; clone size: -; D gene: TRBD2; J gene: TRBJ2-5; CDR3 DNA: TGCGCCAGCAGCCTCGGGGTAGCGGGAGGGCAAGAGACCCAGTACTTC; CDR3 protein: CASSLGVAGGQETQYF
V gene: TRBV2; clone size: -; D gene: -; J gene: TRBJ1-2; CDR3 DNA: TGTGCCAGCAGAAGAGGGGGGTTTGGCTACACCTTC; CDR3 protein: CASRRGGFGYTF
V gene: TRBV4-1; clone size: -; D gene: -; J gene: TRBJ1-2; CDR3 DNA: TGCGCCAGCAGCCAAGCCGGGAGCACCTATGGCTACACCTTC; CDR3 protein: CASSQAGSTYGYTF
V gene: TRBV6-1; clone size: -; D gene: -; J gene: TRBJ1-5; CDR3 DNA: TGTGCCAGCAGTGAAAACGGGGTGGATCAGCCCCAGCATTTT; CDR3 protein: CASSENGVDQPQHF
V gene: TRBV19; clone size: -; D gene: -; J gene: TRBJ2-2; CDR3 DNA: TGTGCCAGTAGTCGGCAGGGGTCCACCGGGGAGCTGTTTTTT; CDR3 protein: CASSRQGSTGELFF
V gene: TRBV5-5; clone size: -; D gene: -; J gene: TRBJ1-2; CDR3 DNA: TGTGCCAGCAGCTTGGATGTAGCGATGAGAGGCTACACCTTC; CDR3 protein: CASSLDVAMRGYTF
V gene: TRBV11-2; clone size: -; D gene: TRBD1; J gene: TRBJ1-1; CDR3 DNA: TGTGCCAGCAGCTATGACAGGGGCCGCGGTGAAGCTTTCTTT; CDR3 protein: CASSYDRGRGEAFF
V gene: TRBV5-1; clone size: once; D gene: -; J gene: TRBJ1-1; CDR3 DNA: TGCGCCAGCAGCTACACAGGGTTGAACACTGAAGCTTTCTTT; CDR3 protein: CASSYTGLNTEAFF
V gene: TRBV9; clone size: -; D gene: -; J gene: TRBJ1-1; CDR3 DNA: TGTGCCAGCAGCGAGGGGGGATACACTGAAGCTTTCTTT; CDR3 protein: CASSEGGYTEAFF
V gene: TRBV6-5; clone size: few; D gene: TRBD1; J gene: TRBJ2-7; CDR3 DNA: TGTGCCAGCAAATACGGACAGGGCGCCTACGAGCAGTACTTC; CDR3 protein: CASKYGQGAYEQYF
V gene: TRBV27; clone size: -; D gene: -; J gene: TRBJ1-5; CDR3 DNA: TGTGCCAGCAGCACCCAGGGGAGCAATCAGCCCCAGCATTTT; CDR3 protein: CASSTQGSNQPQHF
V gene: TRBV5-7; clone size: -; D gene: -; J gene: TRBJ2-7; CDR3 DNA: TGTGCCAGCAGCTTCGGGCCACCGGGACAATTCGTCCACGAGCAGTACTTC; CDR3 protein: CASSFGPPGQFVHEQYF
V gene: TRBV29-1; clone size: -; D gene: -; J gene: TRBJ2-1; CDR3 DNA: TGCAGCGTTGAATCCGTGGACTCCTACCCCTACAATGAGCAGTTCTTC; CDR3 protein: CSVESVDSYPYNEQFF
V gene: TRBV30; clone size: -; D gene: -; J gene: TRBJ2-3; CDR3 DNA: TGTGCCTCAGAGACAAGGGGCGTCACAGATACGCAGTATTTT; CDR3 protein: CASETRGVTDTQYF
V gene: TRBV7-9; clone size: -; D gene: -; J gene: TRBJ1-1; CDR3 DNA: TGTGCCAGCGAGGTTCAGCTGAACACTGAAGCTTTCTTT; CDR3 protein: CASEVQLNTEAFF
V gene: TRBV7-2; clone size: -; D gene: TRBD1; J gene: TRBJ1-4; CDR3 DNA: TGTGCCAGCAGCACCACATCGGGACAGAATGAAAAACTGTTTTTT; CDR3 protein: CASSTTSGQNEKLFF
V gene: TRBV6-2/TRBV6-3; clone size: -; D gene: -; J gene: TRBJ1-1; CDR3 DNA: TGTGCCAGCAGCCCCCAACTGAACACTGAAGCTTTCTTT; CDR3 protein: CASSPQLNTEAFF
V gene: TRBV11-2; clone size: once; D gene: TRBD1; J gene: TRBJ2-1; CDR3 DNA: TGTGCCAGCAGCTTAGAACAGGGGGGCTACAATGAGCAGTTCTTC; CDR3 protein: CASSLEQGGYNEQFF
V gene: TRBV24-1; clone size: -; D gene: -; J gene: TRBJ1-2; CDR3 DNA: TGTGCCACCAGTGATTCGGCGGGCGCGTATGGCTACACCTTC; CDR3 protein: CATSDSAGAYGYTF
V gene: TRBV5-4; clone size: -; D gene: -; J gene: TRBJ1-1; CDR3 DNA: TGTGCCAGCAGCTTGCGATATAACACTGAAGCTTTCTTT; CDR3 protein: CASSLRYNTEAFF
V gene: TRBV18; clone size: -; D gene: -; J gene: TRBJ1-3; CDR3 DNA: TGTGCCAGCTCACCACCTGCAAGACCGGACACCATATATTTT; CDR3 protein: CASSPPARPDTIYF
V gene: TRBV18; clone size: -; D gene: -; J gene: TRBJ1-2; CDR3 DNA: TGTGCCAGCTCACCGAGGGGGGAGCAGGGCTATGGCTACACCTTC; CDR3 protein: CASSPRGEQGYGYTF
V gene: TRBV14; clone size: -; D gene: TRBD2; J gene: TRBJ2-1; CDR3 DNA: TGTGCCAGCAGCCAAGACGGGGGGATCTACAATGAGCAGTTCTTC; CDR3 protein: CASSQDGGIYNEQFF
V gene: TRBV5-5; clone size: -; D gene: TRBD1; J gene: TRBJ2-2; CDR3 DNA: TGTGCCAGCAGCTCGGTGGGACAGCAGAACACCGGGGAGCTGTTTTTT; CDR3 protein: CASSSVGQQNTGELFF
V gene: TRBV5-1; clone size: -; D gene: TRBD1; J gene: TRBJ1-1; CDR3 DNA: TGCGCCAGCAGCTTGACAGGGGGAGGGACTGAAGCTTTCTTT; CDR3 protein: CASSLTGGGTEAFF
V gene: TRBV5-5; clone size: -; D gene: -; J gene: TRBJ1-1; CDR3 DNA: TGTGCCAGCAGCTTGAGCGGCCGGGAAGCTTTCTTT; CDR3 protein: CASSLSGREAFF
V gene: TRBV5-1; clone size: -; D gene: -; J gene: TRBJ2-3; CDR3 DNA: TGCGCCAGCAGCTTAGGGCAGAACACAGATACGCAGTATTTT; CDR3 protein: CASSLGQNTDTQYF
V gene: TRBV5-6; clone size: once; D gene: TRBD1; J gene: TRBJ2-2; CDR3 DNA: TGTGCCAGCAGCTGGGGACAGGGGTTTGTCGGGGAGCTGTTTTTT; CDR3 protein: CASSWGQGFVGELFF
V gene: TRBV23-1; clone size: -; D gene: -; J gene: TRBJ2-2; CDR3 DNA: TGCGCCAGCAGTCATATTCACAGGGTCACCGGGGAGCTGTTTTTT; CDR3 protein: CASSHIHRVTGELFF
V gene: TRBV5-1; clone size: -; D gene: TRBD2; J gene: TRBJ2-2; CDR3 DNA: TGCGCCAGCAGCCGGACTAGCGGGGGGCTCGCGAACACCGGGGAGCTGTTTTTT; CDR3 protein: CASSRTSGGLANTGELFF
V gene: TRBV25-1; clone size: -; D gene: -; J gene: TRBJ1-1; CDR3 DNA: TGTGCCAGCAGTGAAGGCGGGGGGCAGGGCACTGAAGCTTTCTTT; CDR3 protein: CASSEGGGQGTEAFF
V gene: TRBV5-5; clone size: -; D gene: -; J gene: TRBJ1-5; CDR3 DNA: TGTGCCAGCAGCAAGAGAGAAGGGGATAGCAATCAGCCCCAGCATTTT; CDR3 protein: CASSKREGDSNQPQHF
V gene: TRBV2; clone size: -; D gene: TRBD1; J gene: TRBJ1-5; CDR3 DNA: TGTGCCAGCAGTGAGGAAGATTATGGTCCCGGGACAGGAGTTAGCAATCAGCCCCAGCATTTT; CDR3 protein: CASSEEDYGPGTGVSNQPQHF
V gene: TRBV7-9; clone size: -; D gene: TRBD2; J gene: TRBJ2-2; CDR3 DNA: TGTGCCAGCAGCTTCTTAGCGGGAGAAGGGGAGCTGTTTTTT; CDR3 protein: CASSFLAGEGELFF
V gene: TRBV14; clone size: -; D gene: -; J gene: TRBJ2-1; CDR3 DNA: TGTGCCAGCAGCCACAGAGGAGACAGCCTTCTCAATGAGCAGTTCTTC; CDR3 protein: CASSHRGDSLLNEQFF
V gene: TRBV3-1/TRBV3-2; clone size: few; D gene: -; J gene: TRBJ1-6; CDR3 DNA: TGTGCCAGCAGCCCAGACCGGGGGATAAGTTCACCCCTCCACTTT; CDR3 protein: CASSPDRGISSPLHF
V gene: TRBV2; clone size: -; D gene: -; J gene: TRBJ2-5; CDR3 DNA: TGTGCCAGCAGACCCATAGCGGCCAAAGAGACCCAGTACTTC; CDR3 protein: CASRPIAAKETQYF
V gene: TRBV7-2; clone size: -; D gene: TRBD1; J gene: TRBJ1-6; CDR3 DNA: TGTGCCAGCAGCGACCGACAGGGATTCTATAATTCACCCCTCCACTTT; CDR3 protein: CASSDRQGFYNSPLHF
V gene: TRBV28; clone size: -; D gene: TRBD1; J gene: TRBJ1-6; CDR3 DNA: TGTGCCAGCTCGGGGGGACAGGGCTGGAATTCACCCCTCCACTTT; CDR3 protein: CASSGGQGWNSPLHF
V gene: TRBV6-6; clone size: -; D gene: TRBD2; J gene: TRBJ2-2; CDR3 DNA: TGTGCCAGCAGTCCAGGGAGGATGGGACTAGTGTGGGCCGGGGAGCTGTTTTTT; CDR3 protein: CASSPGRMGLVWAGELFF
V gene: TRBV9; clone size: once; D gene: -; J gene: TRBJ2-5; CDR3 DNA: TGTGCCAGCAGCGTGGGTGGGAGTGATGAGACCCAGTACTTC; CDR3 protein: CASSVGGSDETQYF
V gene: TRBV3-1/TRBV3-2; clone size: -; D gene: -; J gene: TRBJ1-1; CDR3 DNA: TGTGCCAGCAGCCAAGCGGGGGCGCCCTACGGGGCTTTCTTT; CDR3 protein: CASSQAGAPYGAFF
V gene: TRBV6-5; clone size: -; D gene: -; J gene: TRBJ1-6; CDR3 DNA: TGTGCCAGCAGTTACTCAGGGCGGCAGGTCGGTTCACCCCTCCACTTT; CDR3 protein: CASSYSGRQVGSPLHF
V gene: TRBV3-1/TRBV3-2; clone size: -; D gene: -; J gene: TRBJ2-6; CDR3 DNA: TGTGCCAGCAGCCAAGAGGCCGAGGTTCTTTCTGGGGCCAACGTCCTGACTTTC; CDR3 protein: CASSQEAEVLSGANVLTF
V gene: TRBV27; clone size: -; D gene: TRBD1; J gene: TRBJ1-1; CDR3 DNA: TGTGCCAGCAGTATACAGGGGGCTTTCACTGAAGCTTTCTTT; CDR3 protein: CASSIQGAFTEAFF
V gene: TRBV2; clone size: few; D gene: -; J gene: TRBJ2-7; CDR3 DNA: TGTGCCCCCCCATCCCACCAGACAGAGAGCTCCTACGAGCAGTACTTC; CDR3 protein: CAPPSHQTESSYEQYF
V gene: TRBV5-1; clone size: once; D gene: -; J gene: TRBJ2-5; CDR3 DNA: TGCGCCAGCAGGGGAAACCAAGAGACCCAGTACTTC; CDR3 protein: CASRGNQETQYF
V gene: TRBV6-2/TRBV6-3; clone size: -; D gene: -; J gene: TRBJ1-3; CDR3 DNA: TGTGCCAGCAGTTACTCCGGGGGACTGAGCTCTGGAAACACCATATATTTT; CDR3 protein: CASSYSGGLSSGNTIYF
V gene: TRBV7-9; clone size: -; D gene: TRBD2; J gene: TRBJ2-5; CDR3 DNA: TGTGCCAGCAGCCTCCGGGGGGACCAAGAGACCCAGTACTTC; CDR3 protein: CASSLRGDQETQYF
V gene: TRBV4-3; clone size: once; D gene: TRBD2; J gene: TRBJ2-7; CDR3 DNA: TGCGCCAGCAGCCAAGGTTTTAGGCTAGCGGGAACCTACGAGCAGTACTTC; CDR3 protein: CASSQGFRLAGTYEQYF
V gene: TRBV27; clone size: -; D gene: TRBD2; J gene: TRBJ2-1; CDR3 DNA: TGTGCCAGCAGTAGCGGGAGCTCCTACAATGAGCAGTTCTTC; CDR3 protein: CASSSGSSYNEQFF
V gene: TRBV6-5; clone size: -; D gene: -; J gene: TRBJ1-2; CDR3 DNA: TGTGCCTGCCTCCGGACTGACAGAAACTATGGCTACACCTTC; CDR3 protein: CACLRTDRNYGYTF
V gene: TRBV29-1; clone size: -; D gene: -; J gene: TRBJ1-5; CDR3 DNA: TGCAGCGTTAAAGGGGGGAATCAGCCCCAGCATTTT; CDR3 protein: CSVKGGNQPQHF